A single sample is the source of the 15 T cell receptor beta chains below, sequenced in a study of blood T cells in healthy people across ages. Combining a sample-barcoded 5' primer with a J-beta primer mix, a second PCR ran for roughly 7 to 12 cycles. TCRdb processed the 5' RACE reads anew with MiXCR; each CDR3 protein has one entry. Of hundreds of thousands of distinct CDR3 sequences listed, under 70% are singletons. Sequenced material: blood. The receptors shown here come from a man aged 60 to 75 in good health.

CDR3 sequence (DNA): TGTGCCAGCAGTACCGCCGGGACAGTAGCCAAAAACATTCAGTACTTC. Its protein product is CASSTAGTVAKNIQYF. The chain joins TRBV28 to TRBJ2-4, with 7 positions matching TRBD1. Per the germline V gene, CDR1 is MDHEN and CDR2 is SYDVKM. Trimming at V came to 5 bases and at J to 0 bases, leaving 7 bases not matched to a gene. The CDR3 has 16 residues.

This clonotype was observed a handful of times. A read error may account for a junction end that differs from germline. CDR3 sequence (DNA): TGTGCCAGCAAATGGACAGGGGTCATGGCAGATACGGAGTATTTT. It codes for CASKWTGVMADTEYF. The V and J genes are TRBV12-3 or TRBV12-4 and TRBJ2-3, with 9 bases fitting TRBD1. This CDR3 has 15 residues.

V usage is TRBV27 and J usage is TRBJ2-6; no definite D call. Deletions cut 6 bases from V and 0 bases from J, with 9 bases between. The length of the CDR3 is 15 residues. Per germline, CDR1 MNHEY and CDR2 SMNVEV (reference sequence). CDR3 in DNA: TGTGCCAGCAGGCCGACCCCCTCTGGGGCCAACGTCCTGACTTTC. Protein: CASRPTPSGANVLTF.

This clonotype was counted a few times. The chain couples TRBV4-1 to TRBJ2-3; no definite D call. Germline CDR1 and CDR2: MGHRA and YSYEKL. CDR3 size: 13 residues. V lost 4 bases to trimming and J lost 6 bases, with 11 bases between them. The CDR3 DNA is TGCGCCAGCAGCCCCTTCGAAGGGGATACGCAGTATTTT. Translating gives CASSPFEGDTQYF.

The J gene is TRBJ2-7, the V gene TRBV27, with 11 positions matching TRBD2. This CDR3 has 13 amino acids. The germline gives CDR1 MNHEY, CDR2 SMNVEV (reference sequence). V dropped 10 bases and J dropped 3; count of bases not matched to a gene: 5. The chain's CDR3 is CATGLAGGYEQYF. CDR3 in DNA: TGTGCCACGGGGCTAGCGGGGGGCTACGAGCAGTACTTC.

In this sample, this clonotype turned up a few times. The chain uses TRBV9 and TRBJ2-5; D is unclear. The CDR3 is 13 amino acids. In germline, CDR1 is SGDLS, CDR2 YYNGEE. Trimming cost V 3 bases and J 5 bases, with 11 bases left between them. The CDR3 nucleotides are TGTGCCAGCAGCGCCCAACCCAGCGAGACCCAGTACTTC. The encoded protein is CASSAQPSETQYF.

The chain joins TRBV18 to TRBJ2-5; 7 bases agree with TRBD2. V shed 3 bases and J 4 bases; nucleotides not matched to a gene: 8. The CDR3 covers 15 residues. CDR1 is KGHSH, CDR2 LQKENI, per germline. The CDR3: CASSPIRGDGETQYF. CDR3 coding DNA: TGTGCCAGCTCACCTATCCGGGGGGATGGAGAGACCCAGTACTTC. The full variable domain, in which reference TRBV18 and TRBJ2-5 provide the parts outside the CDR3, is NAGVMQNPRHLVRRRGQEARLRCSPMKGHSHVYWYRQLPEEGLKFMVYLQKENIIDESGMPKERFSAEFPKEGPSILRIQQVVRGDSAAYFCASSPIRGDGETQYFGPGTRLLVL.

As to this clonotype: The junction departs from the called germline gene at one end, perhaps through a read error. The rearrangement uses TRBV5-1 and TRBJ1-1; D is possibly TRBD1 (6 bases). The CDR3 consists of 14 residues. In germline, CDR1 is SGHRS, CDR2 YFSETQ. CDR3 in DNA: TGCGCCGGCAGCTCACAGGGAGCCAACACTGAAGCTTTCTTT. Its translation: CAGSSQGANTEAFF.

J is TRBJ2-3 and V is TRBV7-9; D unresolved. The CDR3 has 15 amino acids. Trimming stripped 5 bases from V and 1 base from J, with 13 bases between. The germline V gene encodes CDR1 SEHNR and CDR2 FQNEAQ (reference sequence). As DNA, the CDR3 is TGTGCCAGCAGCCTGCTGAGCCCGGGCACAGATACGCAGTATTTT. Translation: CASSLLSPGTDTQYF.

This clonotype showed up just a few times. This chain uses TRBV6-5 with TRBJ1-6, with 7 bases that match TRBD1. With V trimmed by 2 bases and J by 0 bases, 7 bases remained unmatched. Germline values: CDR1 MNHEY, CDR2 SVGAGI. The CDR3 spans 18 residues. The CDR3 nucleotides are TGTGCCAGCAGTTACCTCGGACAGGCGAGCTCCTATAATTCACCCCTCCACTTT. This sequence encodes CASSYLGQASSYNSPLHF.

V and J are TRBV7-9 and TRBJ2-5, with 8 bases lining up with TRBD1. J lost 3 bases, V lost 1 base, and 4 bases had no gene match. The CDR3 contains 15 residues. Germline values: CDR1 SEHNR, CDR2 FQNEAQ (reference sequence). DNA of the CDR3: TGTGCCAGCAGCTTAGTTCCGGACAGGGAAGAGACCCAGTACTTC. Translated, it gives CASSLVPDREETQYF.

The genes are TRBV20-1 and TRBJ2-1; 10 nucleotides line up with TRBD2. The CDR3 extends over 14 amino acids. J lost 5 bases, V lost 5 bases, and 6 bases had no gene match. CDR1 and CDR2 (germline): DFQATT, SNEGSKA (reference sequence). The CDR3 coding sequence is TGCAGTGCTGATCTAGCGGGGGCGCACAATGAGCAGTTCTTC. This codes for CSADLAGAHNEQFF.

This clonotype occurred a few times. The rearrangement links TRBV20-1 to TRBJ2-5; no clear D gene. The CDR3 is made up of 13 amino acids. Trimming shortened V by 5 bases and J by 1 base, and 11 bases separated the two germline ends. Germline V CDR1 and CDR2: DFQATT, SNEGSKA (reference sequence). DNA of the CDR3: TGCAGTGCTCCCGCGCCTACCCAAGAGACCCAGTACTTC. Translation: CSAPAPTQETQYF.

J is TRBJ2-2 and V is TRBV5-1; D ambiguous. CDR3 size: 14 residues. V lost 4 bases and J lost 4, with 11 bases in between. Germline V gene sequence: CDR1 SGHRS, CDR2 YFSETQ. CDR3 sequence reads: CASSVASPTGELFF. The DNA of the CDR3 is TGCGCCAGCAGCGTGGCAAGCCCCACCGGGGAGCTGTTTTTT.

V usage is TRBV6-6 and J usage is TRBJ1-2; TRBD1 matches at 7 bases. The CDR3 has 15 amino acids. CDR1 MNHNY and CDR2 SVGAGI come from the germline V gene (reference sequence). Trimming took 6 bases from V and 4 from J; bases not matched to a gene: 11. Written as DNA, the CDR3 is TGTGCCAGCAGCCGCCCGGCGGGGGACAGCTATGGCTACACCTTC. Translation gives CASSRPAGDSYGYTF.